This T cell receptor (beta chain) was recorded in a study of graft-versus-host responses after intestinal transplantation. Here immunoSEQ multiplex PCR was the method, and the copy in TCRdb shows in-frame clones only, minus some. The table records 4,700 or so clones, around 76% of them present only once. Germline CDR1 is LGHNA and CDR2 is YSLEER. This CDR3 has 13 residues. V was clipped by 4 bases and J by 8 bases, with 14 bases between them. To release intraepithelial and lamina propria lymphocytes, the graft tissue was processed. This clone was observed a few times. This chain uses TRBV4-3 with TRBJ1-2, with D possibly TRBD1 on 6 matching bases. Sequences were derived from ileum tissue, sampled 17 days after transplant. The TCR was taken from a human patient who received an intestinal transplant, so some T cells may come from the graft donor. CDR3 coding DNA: TGCGCCAGCAGCCCGAACGACAGGCGGGGCTACACCTTC. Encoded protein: CASSPNDRRGYTF.